The 30 T cell receptor beta chains in this list originate from one sample, sequenced in a study of blood T cell repertoires in COVID-19. Some clones are missing from TCRdb's copy, which holds only in-frame ones; the method was immunoSEQ multiplex PCR. The data contain over 100,000 clones, about nine tenths of them seen just once; the ten biggest clones take up roughly 4%. The source material was peripheral blood. All receptors derive from a man aged 35-49 years with acute or convalescent COVID-19.

With respect to this clone: Other DNA sequences from this sample encode an identical CDR3 as well. The rearrangement uses TRBV9 and TRBJ1-6; 7 bases line up with TRBD1. V dropped 3 bases and J dropped 7; count of bases not matched to a gene: 7. This CDR3 spans 15 amino acids. Germline CDR1 SGDLS, CDR2 YYNGEE. The CDR3, as DNA: TGTGCCAGCAGCGGAACCGGGACAGAAAATTCACCCCTCCACTTT. This translates into CASSGTGTENSPLHF.

The rearrangement links TRBV5-8 to TRBJ2-1; 9 positions agree with TRBD1. The CDR3 has 15 residues. Germline assignment: CDR1 SGHTS and CDR2 YDEGEE. J was trimmed by 7 bases and V by 4 bases; bases with no gene match: 9. CDR3 nucleotide sequence: TGTGCCAGCAGCCCGGGACAGGGAACCGAAAATGAGCAGTTCTTC. It yields the protein CASSPGQGTENEQFF.

The chain carries TRBV3-1 (or the pseudogene TRBV3-2) and TRBJ1-1; TRBD1 matches at 11 bases. In germline, CDR1 is LGHDT, CDR2 YNNKEL (reference sequence). J was trimmed by 5 bases and V by 7 bases; bases with no gene match: 12. This CDR3 comprises 16 residues. The DNA of the CDR3 is TGTGCCAGCACCAGTATCCCCGGGACAGGGGGTACTGAAGCTTTCTTT. Protein: CASTSIPGTGGTEAFF.

The chain carries TRBV29-1 and TRBJ1-1; D may be TRBD1 (5 bases). Germline loops: CDR1 SQVTM, CDR2 ANQGSEA. This CDR3 contains 12 residues. The V and J ends lost 2 bases and 8 bases respectively, with 12 bases between them. CDR3 in amino acids: CSVESGAGEAFF. The CDR3 DNA sequence: TGCAGCGTTGAAAGTGGGGCAGGAGAAGCTTTCTTT.

This chain joins TRBV6-5 and TRBJ1-2; D is unclear. Between the trimmed V and J ends, which lost 4 bases and 2 bases, there was a span of 17 bases. CDR3 length: 16 amino acids. The germline gives CDR1 MNHEY, CDR2 SVGAGI. CDR3 in DNA: TGTGCCAGCAGTTCCTACCAGACTCGAGAGAACTATGGCTACACCTTC. Encoded protein: CASSSYQTRENYGYTF.

There are a few counts of this clone. The J gene is TRBJ1-1, the V gene TRBV7-2; the match to TRBD1 covers 7 bases. This CDR3 has 13 residues. After removal of 6 bases from V and 4 bases from J, the junction contained 5 bases not matched to a gene. Germline lookup yields CDR1 SGHTA and CDR2 FQGNSA. CDR3 protein: CASSPTGITEAFF. In nucleotides, the CDR3 is TGTGCCAGCAGTCCGACAGGGATCACTGAAGCTTTCTTT.

V is TRBV29-1 and J is TRBJ1-2; D unclear. CDR1 is SQVTM and CDR2 is ANQGSEA in the germline V gene. This CDR3 contains 13 residues. Trimming pared 0 bases from V and 7 bases from J, leaving 12 bases between. The CDR3 loop is CSVEEDWFGGYTF. CDR3 DNA sequence: TGCAGCGTTGAAGAGGACTGGTTCGGTGGCTACACCTTC.

V and J are TRBV7-2 and TRBJ1-6; D is uncertain. The V gene's germline CDR1 is SGHTA and CDR2 FQGNSA. Trimming took off 0 bases at V and 0 bases at J, with 12 bases between the two ends. This CDR3 region has 18 residues. The CDR3 region is CASSLATGLRSYNSPLHF. The CDR3 region has the DNA TGTGCCAGCAGCTTAGCCACGGGTCTACGCTCCTATAATTCACCCCTCCACTTT.

The chain recombines TRBV6-5 with TRBJ2-7; 11 bases align to TRBD2. Germline trimming cut 6 bases from V and 0 bases from J; bases unmatched to any gene: 4. Germline CDR1 is MNHEY and CDR2 is SVGAGI. The CDR3 has 15 amino acids. Here the CDR3 DNA reads TGTGCCAGCAGAGGAACTAGCGGGAGCTCCTACGAGCAGTACTTC. Translation gives CASRGTSGSSYEQYF.

This chain connects TRBV13 to TRBJ2-7, with 8 bases fitting TRBD1. Unmatched junction bases numbered 4, after V lost 3 bases and J lost 3 bases. Germline-derived CDR1 and CDR2 are PRHDT and FYEKMQ (reference sequence). This CDR3 has 14 amino acids. As DNA, the CDR3 is TGTGCCAGCAGCTTCGGGACAGGCCTCTACGAGCAGTACTTC. Translation gives CASSFGTGLYEQYF.

This chain joins TRBV9 and TRBJ2-3, with D unclear. V gave up 0 bases and J gave up 5 bases, with 7 bases separating them. From germline, CDR1 is SGDLS and CDR2 YYNGEE. The CDR3 totals 13 residues. Written as DNA, the CDR3 is TGTGCCAGCAGCGTAGGAGAGCTAGATACGCAGTATTTT. This gives the protein CASSVGELDTQYF.

This chain connects TRBV7-3 to TRBJ1-3; 7 nucleotides align to TRBD1. CDR1 and CDR2 from the germline V gene are SGHTA and FQGTGA. The V gene end was trimmed by 5 bases and the J gene end by 0 bases; junction bases not matched to a gene: 4. The CDR3 length is 15 residues. This CDR3 is CASSQGTASGNTIYF. The CDR3 coding sequence is TGTGCCAGCAGCCAAGGGACAGCCTCTGGAAACACCATATATTTT.

This chain joins TRBV3-1 (or the pseudogene TRBV3-2) and TRBJ2-2; 9 nucleotides agree with TRBD1. Trimming cost V 4 bases and J 7 bases; bases outside gene matches: 7. Per the germline V gene, CDR1 is LGHDT and CDR2 is YNNKEL (reference sequence). This CDR3 has 15 residues. In nucleotides, the CDR3 is TGTGCCAGCAGCCCGACAGGGGGTAGCGTCGGGGAGCTGTTTTTT. As protein: CASSPTGGSVGELFF.

The chain combines TRBV7-2 with TRBJ2-2; D may be TRBD1 (7 bases). Germline lookup yields CDR1 SGHTA and CDR2 FQGNSA. The CDR3 length is 13 residues. V dropped 8 bases and J dropped 7 bases, with 14 bases sitting between them. The CDR3: CASSRGVGGELFF. The CDR3 nucleotides are TGTGCCAGCTCCAGGGGGGTAGGCGGGGAGCTGTTTTTT.

This clone was seen a single time. The chain combines TRBV18 with TRBJ1-2, with 7 bases aligning to TRBD1. Germline V gives CDR1 KGHSH, CDR2 LQKENI. The ends lost 3 bases at V and 8 bases at J; junction bases unmatched: 9. This CDR3 has 14 residues. The CDR3 here is CASSPQRTGHGYTF. The CDR3, as DNA: TGTGCCAGCTCACCGCAAAGGACAGGTCACGGCTACACCTTC.

The rearrangement joins TRBV5-1 to TRBJ2-5; 15 nucleotides agree with TRBD2. CDR3 length: 16 residues. Germline CDR1 SGHRS, CDR2 YFSETQ. The trim removed 4 bases at V and 4 bases at J, leaving 5 bases unmatched. The CDR3 coding sequence is TGCGCCAGCAGCCAGGGACTAGCGGGAGGATCAGAGACCCAGTACTTC. Translating it yields CASSQGLAGGSETQYF.

This clone was seen only once. The rearrangement uses TRBV20-1 and TRBJ2-1; weak D call: TRBD2 (7 bases). The CDR3 is made up of 14 amino acids. Trimming shortened V by 3 bases and J by 6 bases, and 15 bases separated the two germline ends. Germline V lookup: CDR1 DFQATT, CDR2 SNEGSKA (reference sequence). The CDR3 coding sequence is TGCAGTGCTAGTGGCCGGGGGGCGATCAATGAGCAGTTCTTC. This gives the protein CSASGRGAINEQFF.

V usage is TRBV30 and J usage is TRBJ1-3; a possible D gene is TRBD1 (6 bases). Trimming stripped 0 bases from V and 6 bases from J, with 15 bases between. The CDR3 has 15 residues. Germline V lookup: CDR1 GTSNPN, CDR2 SVGIG (reference sequence). CDR3 amino acids: CAWSVRGAPPNTIYF. The DNA for the CDR3 is TGTGCCTGGAGTGTACGGGGGGCCCCGCCAAACACCATATATTTT.

The chain has TRBV5-4 and TRBJ2-7; possible D gene TRBD1, 6 bases. Per the germline V gene, CDR1 is SGHNT and CDR2 is YYREEE (reference sequence). The CDR3 has 14 residues. V was shortened by 3 bases and J by 4 bases, with 14 bases between the two germline ends. The CDR3 sequence is CASSSGQKVYEQYF. DNA of the CDR3: TGTGCCAGCAGCTCTGGACAGAAAGTGTACGAGCAGTACTTC.

Here the CDR3 reads CASKSREGVETQYF. For the CDR3, the DNA is TGTGCCAGCAAGTCGCGGGAGGGTGTAGAGACCCAGTACTTC. This sequence joins TRBV6-5 and TRBJ2-5; 9 positions agree with TRBD2. Germline V gene lookup returns CDR1 MNHEY and CDR2 SVGAGI. CDR3 length: 14 residues. Trimming removed 7 bases from V and 4 bases from J; junction bases left unmatched: 7.

The rearrangement joins TRBV7-2 to TRBJ2-4, with D possibly matching TRBD2 (5 bases). This CDR3 has 14 residues. Germline CDR1 reads SGHTA; CDR2 reads FQGNSA. Trimming cost V 5 bases and J 8 bases, with 16 bases left between them. CDR3 coding DNA: TGTGCCAGCAGCCCTAGTAGAGGGAACGACATTCAGTACTTC. Translation gives CASSPSRGNDIQYF.

V gene TRBV12-3 or TRBV12-4 combines with J gene TRBJ2-1; weak D call: TRBD1 (6 bases). The CDR3 extends over 11 amino acids. V lost 4 bases and J lost 12, with 10 bases in between. The chain's CDR3 is CASSSTGRQFF. The CDR3 nucleotides read TGTGCCAGCAGTTCCACAGGGCGGCAGTTCTTC.

This sequence joins TRBV10-3 and TRBJ2-3, with 7 bases that match TRBD1. The V segment lost 7 bases and the J segment 0 bases; nucleotides outside the gene matches: 4. The CDR3 is 14 amino acids. The germline V gene has CDR1 ENHRY and CDR2 SYGVKD. Here the CDR3 reads CAIKGAFSTDTQYF. The CDR3 DNA reads as TGTGCCATCAAGGGGGCCTTTAGCACAGATACGCAGTATTTT.

This chain links TRBV7-3 with TRBJ2-5; TRBD2 agrees at 10 bases. Trimming at V came to 4 bases and at J to 7 bases, leaving 9 bases not matched to a gene. Germline CDR1 is SGHTA and CDR2 is FQGTGA. The CDR3 has 15 residues. CDR3 sequence: CASSYSGGRAMTQYF. The CDR3 DNA follows: TGTGCCAGCAGCTATAGCGGGGGGCGGGCTATGACCCAGTACTTC.

The chain recombines TRBV11-2 with TRBJ1-1; no firm D call. The CDR3 consists of 14 residues. Germline loops: CDR1 SGHAT, CDR2 FQNNGV. V was pared by 5 bases and J by 0 bases, with 10 bases between. In DNA form, the CDR3 reads TGTGCCAGCAGCGTGACTGGGTTGAACACTGAAGCTTTCTTT. This translates into CASSVTGLNTEAFF.

Worth noting for this clone: Other DNA sequences in this sample translate to the same CDR3. V usage is TRBV24-1 and J usage is TRBJ1-5, with 7 bases identical to TRBD1. With 5 bases clipped from V and 4 bases from J, the junction kept 4 bases outside the gene matches. Germline CDR1 is KGHDR and CDR2 is SFDVKD. This CDR3 comprises 14 residues. The CDR3 is CATSAPGQNQPQHF. CDR3 sequence (DNA): TGTGCCACCAGTGCCCCGGGACAGAATCAGCCCCAGCATTTT.

The V gene is TRBV29-1, the J gene TRBJ1-1; D is perhaps TRBD1 (6 bases). Trimming shortened V by 8 bases and J by 3 bases, and 19 bases separated the two germline ends. Germline assignment: CDR1 SQVTM and CDR2 ANQGSEA. This CDR3 has 14 amino acids. The CDR3 bases are TGCAGCTCAGGTGGGGCAGGGGATTACACTGAAGCTTTCTTT. It codes for CSSGGAGDYTEAFF.

The chain links TRBV13 to TRBJ1-1; perhaps TRBD1 as D (5 bases). This CDR3 has 13 residues. With 5 bases removed from V and 1 base from J, the gap between germline ends came to 8 bases. Per the germline V gene, CDR1 is PRHDT and CDR2 is FYEKMQ (reference sequence). CDR3 protein: CASSQGSNTEAFF. The CDR3, as DNA: TGTGCCAGCAGCCAGGGATCGAACACTGAAGCTTTCTTT.

This chain links TRBV12-5 with TRBJ2-7; 8 positions agree with TRBD2. This CDR3 spans 16 amino acids. J gave up 2 bases and V 5 bases, and 11 bases lay outside the gene matches. CDR1 is LGHNT, CDR2 FRNRAP, per germline. The CDR3 bases are TGTGCTAGTGGTCCGGGGGGAGCGGGAGTTCCCTACGAGCAGTACTTC. It specifies CASGPGGAGVPYEQYF.

In nucleotides, the CDR3 is TGTGCCAGCAGCCAAAACCCGGGTAGCAATCAGCCCCAGCATTTT. It yields the protein CASSQNPGSNQPQHF. The chain is built from TRBV3-1 (or the pseudogene TRBV3-2) and TRBJ1-5; D is unclear. The CDR3 is made up of 15 amino acids. Trimming shortened V by 2 bases and J by 0 bases, and 8 bases separated the two germline ends. The germline V gene encodes CDR1 LGHDT and CDR2 YNNKEL (reference sequence).